This entry lists 17 T cell receptor beta chains sequenced from one sample in a study of T cell changes during pregnancy in multiple sclerosis. The protocol was immunoSEQ multiplex PCR, while the TCRdb copy is restricted to in-frame clones and leaves out a portion. Of roughly 38,000 clones listed, more than 90% are singletons. The material was CD4+ T cells from peripheral blood mononuclear cells, obtained after pregnancy. These receptor sequences come from a female donor in good health, enrolled as a control in a pregnancy study.

The chain uses TRBV30 and TRBJ1-1; 10 bases align to TRBD1. Germline loops: CDR1 GTSNPN, CDR2 SVGIG (reference sequence). V trimming: 5 bases; J trimming: 10 bases; junction bases outside the gene matches: 16. The CDR3 is 15 amino acids. CDR3 nucleotide sequence: TGTGCCTGGCAAAGACTCTCGGGACAGGGGAGAGGAGCTTTCTTT. Amino acid sequence: CAWQRLSGQGRGAFF.

V is TRBV25-1 and J is TRBJ2-7; 8 nucleotides line up with TRBD1. This CDR3 is built from 15 residues. Germline V gene data show CDR1 as MGHDK and CDR2 as SYGVNS. The V segment lost 3 bases and the J segment 5 bases; nucleotides outside the gene matches: 9. DNA for the CDR3: TGTGCCAGCAGTGATCAGGGCAGGGGGCGGGACGAGCAGTACTTC. Protein sequence: CASSDQGRGRDEQYF.

The chain joins TRBV28 to TRBJ2-1; D is perhaps TRBD2 (6 bases). Per the germline V gene, CDR1 is MDHEN and CDR2 is SYDVKM. Trimming took 7 bases from V and 9 from J, leaving 25 bases between them. CDR3 length equals 16 residues. The DNA of the CDR3 is TGTGCCAGCACGACGGGCGGGGCTCAGTTACGGGGTGAGCAGTTCTTC. It specifies CASTTGGAQLRGEQFF.

This clone was seen only a few times. Other DNA sequences from this sample encode an identical CDR3 as well. The chain is built from TRBV6-1 and TRBJ2-5; the match to TRBD2 covers 12 bases. V trimming: 2 bases; J trimming: 4 bases; junction bases outside the gene matches: 2. The CDR3 is 15 amino acids. CDR1 MNHNS and CDR2 SASEGT come from the germline V gene. The CDR3: CASSELAGGPETQYF. The CDR3 region has the DNA TGTGCCAGCAGTGAACTAGCGGGGGGGCCAGAGACCCAGTACTTC.

The rearrangement joins TRBV5-1 to TRBJ1-1; D is unclear. The CDR3 is 15 amino acids. V lost 0 bases and J lost 4, with 13 bases in between. Per germline, CDR1 SGHRS and CDR2 YFSETQ. CDR3 DNA: TGCGCCAGCAGCTTGGATCCCCGGGCGGGCACTGAAGCTTTCTTT. This codes for CASSLDPRAGTEAFF.

The gene calls are TRBV6-6 and TRBJ1-5; weak D call: TRBD1 (5 bases). The CDR3 length is 12 residues. Per germline, CDR1 MNHNY and CDR2 SVGAGI (reference sequence). Trimming removed 6 bases from V and 5 bases from J, with 8 bases in between. CDR3 sequence reads: CASRPRDQPQHF. The CDR3 nucleotides are TGTGCCAGCAGACCCAGGGATCAGCCCCAGCATTTT.

V gene TRBV6-5 combines with J gene TRBJ1-2; TRBD1 agrees at 9 bases. Germline V CDR1 and CDR2: MNHEY, SVGAGI. The J segment lost 2 bases and the V segment lost 3 bases, leaving 1 base of the junction unmatched. This CDR3 comprises 14 residues. DNA for the CDR3: TGTGCCAGCAGTTATGACAGGGGGAACTATGGCTACACCTTC. It translates to CASSYDRGNYGYTF.

V gene TRBV5-1 combines with J gene TRBJ2-3; 9 bases are shared with TRBD2. The germline gives CDR1 SGHRS, CDR2 YFSETQ. The CDR3 runs 16 residues. V lost 3 bases, J lost 0 bases, and 5 bases stayed unmatched. The CDR3 nucleotides read TGCGCCAGCAGCTCACGAGCGGGGGGTAGCACAGATACGCAGTATTTT. This gives the protein CASSSRAGGSTDTQYF.

The chain couples TRBV7-9 to TRBJ1-2, with D tentatively TRBD1 (6 bases). The V gene lost 2 bases and the J gene lost 3 bases, with 16 bases spanning the gap. Germline CDR1 and CDR2: SEHNR and FQNEAQ (reference sequence). There are 16 residues in the CDR3. DNA for the CDR3: TGTGCCAGCAGCTTAAACAGGGTGACCCTAGACTATGGCTACACCTTC. Translating it yields CASSLNRVTLDYGYTF.

The gene calls are TRBV5-1 and TRBJ2-1, with TRBD2 as a possible D gene (6 bases). The CDR3 consists of 15 residues. Germline CDR1 is SGHRS and CDR2 is YFSETQ. V was pared by 4 bases and J by 5 bases, with 16 bases between. The CDR3 DNA reads as TGCGCCAGCAGCCCCCAGGCGGGGTCCAACAATGAGCAGTTCTTC. It translates to CASSPQAGSNNEQFF.

The chain joins TRBV5-1 to TRBJ2-2; possible D gene TRBD1, 6 bases. The CDR3 has 14 amino acids. In germline, CDR1 is SGHRS, CDR2 YFSETQ. Trimming left V 6 bases short and J 1 base short, with 10 bases between. CDR3 in DNA: TGCGCCAGCACCCCAGGGGAGAACACCGGGGAGCTGTTTTTT. Its protein product is CASTPGENTGELFF.

The chain links TRBV28 to TRBJ1-6, with 10 nucleotides matching TRBD1. The J segment lost 10 bases and the V segment lost 6 bases, leaving 15 bases of the junction unmatched. The germline V gene has CDR1 MDHEN and CDR2 SYDVKM. This CDR3 has 17 residues. This CDR3 reads CASSPGTGVISVSPLHF. The CDR3 DNA follows: TGTGCCAGCAGCCCCGGGACAGGGGTTATCTCAGTGTCACCCCTCCACTTT.

The V gene is TRBV7-2, the J gene TRBJ1-2, with D possibly matching TRBD1 (5 bases). Trimming pared 1 base from V and 8 bases from J, leaving 11 bases between. Germline lookup yields CDR1 SGHTA and CDR2 FQGNSA. The CDR3 extends over 13 amino acids. CDR3 bases: TGTGCCAGCAGCTTAGAGAAGGGGTTCGGCTACACCTTC. It specifies CASSLEKGFGYTF.

This sequence joins TRBV7-2 and TRBJ2-1; D call uncertain. V was clipped by 0 bases and J by 8 bases, with 5 bases between them. The CDR3 has 12 amino acids. CDR1 SGHTA and CDR2 FQGNSA come from the germline V gene. CDR3 DNA sequence: TGTGCCAGCAGCTTAGCGCGCGATGAGCAGTTCTTC. It is translated as CASSLARDEQFF.

The chain uses TRBV19 and TRBJ1-1, with TRBD1 matching 7 bases. The CDR3 length is 15 residues. The V gene end was trimmed by 7 bases and the J gene end by 6 bases; junction bases not matched to a gene: 14. Germline V lookup: CDR1 LNHDA, CDR2 SQIVND (reference sequence). The CDR3 region has the DNA TGTGCCAGTACCCTGCCCGGGACAGATCACCCTGAAGCTTTCTTT. Residues: CASTLPGTDHPEAFF.

The chain uses TRBV28 and TRBJ1-2, with D perhaps TRBD1 (5 bases). This CDR3 has 13 amino acids. Germline V gene data show CDR1 as MDHEN and CDR2 as SYDVKM. V was pared by 3 bases and J by 7 bases, with 12 bases between. CDR3 amino acids: CASSLAGRIGYTF. The CDR3 bases are TGTGCCAGCAGTTTGGCAGGGCGGATTGGCTACACCTTC.

The chain joins TRBV7-8 to TRBJ2-3, with D possibly TRBD2 on 7 matching bases. In germline, CDR1 is SGHVS, CDR2 FQNEAQ. The CDR3 is 16 residues long. Trimming took 5 bases from V and 11 from J, leaving 26 bases between them. This CDR3 reads CASSPLGGGRWEGQYF. The CDR3 region has the DNA TGTGCCAGCAGCCCGTTGGGAGGGGGGCGTTGGGAGGGGCAGTATTTT.